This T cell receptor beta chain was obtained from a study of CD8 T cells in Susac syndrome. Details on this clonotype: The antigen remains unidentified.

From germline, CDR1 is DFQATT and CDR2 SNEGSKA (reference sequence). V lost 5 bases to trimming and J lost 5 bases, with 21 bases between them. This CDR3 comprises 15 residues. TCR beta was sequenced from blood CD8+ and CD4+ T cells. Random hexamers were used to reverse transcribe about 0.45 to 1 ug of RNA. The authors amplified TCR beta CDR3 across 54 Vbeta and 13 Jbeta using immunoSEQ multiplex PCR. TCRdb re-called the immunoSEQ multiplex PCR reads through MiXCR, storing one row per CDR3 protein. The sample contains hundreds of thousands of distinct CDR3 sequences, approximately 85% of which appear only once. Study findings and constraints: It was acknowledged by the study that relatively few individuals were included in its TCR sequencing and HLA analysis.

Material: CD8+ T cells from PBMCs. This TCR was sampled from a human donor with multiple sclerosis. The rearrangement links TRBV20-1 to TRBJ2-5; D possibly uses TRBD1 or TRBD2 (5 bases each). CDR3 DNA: TGCAGTGCTTTTCCCGGGACGGAAAACGCGGAGACCCAGTACTTC. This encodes CSAFPGTENAETQYF.